This T cell receptor beta chain was sequenced during a study of graft-versus-host responses after intestinal transplantation. For the study at large: Recipients were given multivisceral, liver-intestinal, or isolated intestinal transplants. Study-wide results and limits: Allografts of one patient group, those with graft-donor T cell macrochimerism, had high graft-versus-host to host-versus-graft clonal ratios. GvH clones were found in recipient marrow; some appeared first in ileum or blood. Early post-transplant falls in HvG clones accompanied the peak levels of circulating GvH clones.

Repertoires were generated with immunoSEQ multiplex PCR, while TCRdb's copy carries only in-frame clones and drops some. The repertoire holds 99,000 or so clones, with roughly 90% as singletons. With respect to this clone: Antigen: not known.

The V and J ends lost 1 base and 5 bases, in that order; junction bases with no gene match: 1. Germline CDR1 is SGHAT and CDR2 is FQDESV (reference sequence). This CDR3 is built from 13 residues. The sequence derives from a human donor who received an intestinal transplant. The chain has TRBV11-1 and TRBJ2-7, with TRBD1 identical over 8 bases. The specimen was unstimulated CD4+ T cells sorted from spleen or lymph node cells, collected before intestinal transplant. The CDR3 region has the DNA TGTGCCAGCAGCTTAGAGACAGGGGACGAGCAGTACTTC. This translates into CASSLETGDEQYF.